These T cell receptor beta chains were read from a single sample in a study of CD8 T cells in ankylosing spondylitis. TCRdb reprocessed the 5' RACE reads via MiXCR and lists one record per CDR3 protein. The sample lists 150,000 to 200,000 distinct CDR3 sequences; roughly 10% were seen once. Sample: blood, either unsorted or a sorted T cell fraction (not recorded which). All receptors come from a male donor with ankylosing spondylitis or in good health (not recorded which). Each CDR3 is given with its conserved first and last residue. Each record gives: CDR3 length, V gene, clone size, J gene, D gene, CDR3 protein, CDR3 DNA. The D gene is left open where the match is weak. Clone size is given for some rows only: seen once, a few or many times, or a class if the clone is expanded.

>15|TRBV9|many|TRBJ2-2|.
CASSVADPNTGELFF
TGTGCCAGCAGCGTAGCGGACCCAAACACCGGGGAGCTGTTTTTT
>15|TRBV27|many|TRBJ2-7|TRBD2
CASSLGGRAGYEQYF
TGTGCCAGCAGTTTAGGCGGGAGGGCGGGATACGAGCAGTACTTC
>13|TRBV14|many|TRBJ1-2|.
CASSPITLDGYTF
TGTGCCAGCAGTCCAATAACCCTGGATGGCTACACCTTC
>13|TRBV7-2|.|TRBJ2-3|TRBD2
CASTLGAGDTQYF
TGTGCCAGCACCTTAGGAGCGGGGGATACGCAGTATTTT
>14|TRBV6-5|.|TRBJ2-5|.
CASSYEGPQETQYF
TGTGCCAGCAGTTACGAAGGGCCCCAAGAGACCCAGTACTTC
>12|TRBV29-1|many|TRBJ2-7|.
CSVAHAFYEQYF
TGCAGCGTTGCGCACGCTTTTTACGAGCAGTACTTC
>12|TRBV2|few|TRBJ1-5|.
CATQDSNQPQHF
TGTGCCACACAGGATAGCAATCAGCCCCAGCATTTT
>14|TRBV6-5|.|TRBJ1-1|.
CASSYRTANTEAFF
TGTGCCAGCAGTTACAGGACGGCGAACACTGAAGCTTTCTTT
>16|TRBV4-1|.|TRBJ2-7|.
CASSHAYAVDSYEQYF
TGCGCCAGCAGCCACGCTTATGCCGTTGACTCCTACGAGCAGTACTTC
>12|TRBV7-2|.|TRBJ2-1|.
CASSFWGNEQFF
TGTGCCAGCAGCTTTTGGGGCAATGAGCAGTTCTTC
>14|TRBV30|.|TRBJ2-1|.
CAWSVPYSYNEQFF
TGTGCCTGGAGTGTACCGTACTCCTACAATGAGCAGTTCTTC
>15|TRBV3-1|few|TRBJ2-5|.
CASSQRAQLQETQYF
TGTGCCAGCAGCCAACGGGCGCAACTCCAAGAGACCCAGTACTTC
>14|TRBV10-3|many|TRBJ2-3|TRBD2
CAISGSGAGDTQYF
TGTGCCATCAGTGGGAGCGGGGCCGGGGATACGCAGTATTTT
>15|TRBV12-3/TRBV12-4|many|TRBJ2-5|TRBD1
CASSFQGASQETQYF
TGTGCCAGCAGTTTCCAGGGGGCTTCCCAAGAGACCCAGTATTTC
>13|TRBV30|few|TRBJ2-7|TRBD2
CAWSPGTTYEQYF
TGTGCCTGGAGCCCCGGGACTACCTACGAGCAGTACTTC
>14|TRBV7-6|many|TRBJ1-2|TRBD1
CASSPLTGGDGYTF
TGTGCCAGCAGCCCGTTAACAGGGGGCGATGGCTACACCTTC
>15|TRBV5-1|.|TRBJ2-2|.
CASSLEGSNTGELFF
TGCGCCAGCAGCTTGGAAGGCAGTAACACCGGGGAGCTGTTTTTT
>15|TRBV7-2|few|TRBJ2-7|.
CASRPTGGRSYEQYF
TGTGCCAGCAGGCCGACGGGGGGCCGTTCCTACGAGCAGTACTTC
>17|TRBV14|few|TRBJ2-3|.
CASSQSGEGTSTDTQYF
TGTGCCAGCAGCCAATCGGGGGAAGGCACAAGCACAGATACGCAGTATTTT
>21|TRBV15|many|TRBJ2-4|TRBD2
CATSRNPGGGMGTLAKNIQYF
TGTGCCACCAGCAGAAATCCGGGGGGGGGCATGGGTACGCTAGCCAAAAACATTCAGTACTTC
>15|TRBV28|many|TRBJ2-1|.
CASPPGAGVSNEQFF
TGTGCCAGCCCCCCTGGAGCGGGCGTCTCGAATGAGCAGTTCTTC
>19|TRBV20-1|many|TRBJ2-5|TRBD2
CSAGGSGTSGITFQETQYF
TGCAGTGCTGGAGGTTCCGGGACTAGCGGGATCACCTTCCAAGAGACCCAGTACTTC
>14|TRBV18|few|TRBJ2-7|.
CASSPGGSSYEQYF
TGTGCCAGCTCACCGGGCGGTAGCTCCTACGAGCAGTACTTC
>12|TRBV7-9|many|TRBJ2-4|.
CASGREGNIQYF
TGTGCCAGCGGACGCGAGGGAAACATTCAGTACTTC
>13|TRBV27|many|TRBJ1-5|.
CASGGGWQQPQHF
TGTGCCAGCGGGGGGGGGTGGCAGCAGCCCCAGCATTTT
>15|TRBV12-3/TRBV12-4|few|TRBJ2-5|.
CATGRKQSYQETQYF
TGTGCTACCGGACGGAAACAGAGCTACCAAGAGACCCAGTACTTC
>14|TRBV5-5|few|TRBJ2-5|.
CAVGQQLGRETQYF
TGTGCGGTCGGGCAGCAGCTTGGCCGGGAGACCCAGTACTTC
>16|TRBV7-2|.|TRBJ1-2|TRBD1
CASSLGVNRGAVGYTF
TGTGCCAGCAGCTTAGGAGTTAACAGGGGCGCAGTCGGCTACACCTTC
>14|TRBV2|.|TRBJ2-7|.
CASSSTGQRNEQYF
TGTGCCAGCAGTTCTACAGGACAGAGGAACGAGCAGTACTTC
>13|TRBV4-3|many|TRBJ2-3|.
CASSQERFDTQYF
TGCGCCAGCAGCCAAGAAAGGTTCGATACGCAGTATTTT
>15|TRBV27|many|TRBJ2-5|.
CASSFITRRQETQYF
TGTGCCAGCAGTTTCATCACCCGACGGCAAGAGACCCAGTACTTC
>14|TRBV12-3/TRBV12-4|few|TRBJ2-5|.
CASRPSLGGETQYF
TGTGCCAGCAGACCTTCTCTAGGGGGGGAGACCCAGTACTTC
>14|TRBV3-1|many|TRBJ1-2|.
CASSQASGEGGYTF
TGTGCCAGCAGCCAAGCTTCAGGAGAAGGTGGCTACACCTTC
>15|TRBV20-1|many|TRBJ2-1|.
CSASRQDTSYNEQFF
TGCAGTGCTAGTCGACAGGACACTTCCTACAATGAGCAGTTCTTC
>16|TRBV5-4|few|TRBJ2-3|TRBD2
CASSLDIAGGMDTQYF
TGTGCCAGCAGCTTGGATATAGCGGGGGGTATGGATACGCAGTATTTT
>15|TRBV11-2|few|TRBJ2-5|.
CASSLNSGGRETQYF
TGTGCCAGCAGCTTAAATTCCGGGGGGCGAGAGACCCAGTACTTC
>14|TRBV5-1|many|TRBJ2-1|.
CASSLGQSGSEQFF
TGCGCCAGCAGCCTGGGTCAATCGGGGAGTGAGCAGTTCTTC
>13|TRBV24-1|many|TRBJ1-2|.
CATSPRQNYGYTF
TGTGCCACCAGCCCTCGACAGAACTATGGCTACACCTTC
>13|TRBV13|many|TRBJ2-2|.
CASSSHRSGELFF
TGTGCCAGCAGCTCCCACAGGTCCGGGGAGCTGTTTTTT
>16|TRBV6-5|many|TRBJ2-5|TRBD2
CASSYESSGSKRAQYF
TGTGCCAGCAGTTACGAGTCTAGCGGGAGCAAGAGGGCCCAGTACTTC
>13|TRBV29-1|many|TRBJ2-7|.
CSVVRGSPYEQYF
TGCAGCGTTGTCAGGGGTTCCCCCTACGAGCAGTACTTC
>15|TRBV6-1|.|TRBJ2-2|TRBD1
CASSGDRDGTGELFF
TGTGCCAGCAGTGGGGACAGGGATGGGACCGGGGAGCTGTTTTTT
>14|TRBV20-1|many|TRBJ1-4|.
CSASAGQENKKLFF
TGCAGTGCTAGTGCCGGGCAGGAGAATAAAAAACTGTTTTTT
>17|TRBV12-3/TRBV12-4|few|TRBJ1-2|.
CASSLEGQSASSYGYTF
TGTGCCAGCAGTTTAGAGGGACAAAGCGCATCTTCCTATGGCTACACCTTC
>11|TRBV29-1|many|TRBJ2-5|TRBD2
CSVRLAETQYF
TGCAGCGTTAGACTAGCAGAGACCCAGTACTTC
>13|TRBV20-1|many|TRBJ1-2|TRBD1
CSATGTVNYGYTF
TGCAGTGCGACCGGGACAGTCAACTATGGCTACACCTTC
>13|TRBV12-3/TRBV12-4|few|TRBJ1-2|TRBD1
CASKPGQGIGYTF
TGTGCCAGCAAACCGGGACAGGGAATTGGCTACACCTTC
>13|TRBV6-6|many|TRBJ1-1|.
CASRPVPNTEAFF
TGTGCCAGCAGACCGGTCCCCAACACTGAAGCTTTCTTT
>12|TRBV5-1|many|TRBJ1-1|.
CASSLGQFEAFF
TGCGCCAGCAGCTTGGGCCAGTTTGAAGCTTTCTTT
>14|TRBV6-5|many|TRBJ2-7|TRBD2
CASSNHGGAYEQYF
TGTGCCAGCAGTAACCACGGGGGGGCCTACGAGCAGTACTTC
>13|TRBV10-2|few|TRBJ1-6|.
CASSISGDSPLHF
TGCGCCAGCAGTATCTCCGGGGATTCACCCCTCCACTTT
>16|TRBV5-1|many|TRBJ2-2|TRBD1
CASSATGGKNTGELFF
TGCGCCAGCAGCGCGACAGGGGGTAAGAACACCGGGGAGCTGTTTTTT
>14|TRBV3-1|many|TRBJ2-7|.
CASSLGLKSYEQYF
TGTGCCAGCAGTCTCGGACTAAAATCCTACGAGCAGTACTTC
>14|TRBV6-5|.|TRBJ2-1|.
CASSRPGIYNEQFF
TGTGCCAGCAGTAGGCCCGGGATCTACAATGAGCAGTTCTTC
>14|TRBV5-1|few|TRBJ2-5|TRBD1
CASSSGQGRETQYF
TGCGCCAGCAGCTCGGGACAGGGGAGAGAGACCCAGTACTTC
>14|TRBV7-2|few|TRBJ2-5|.
CASSPPSGTETQYF
TGTGCCAGCAGCCCCCCCAGTGGTACGGAGACCCAGTACTTC